Listed below are T cell receptor beta chains from one sample, sequenced in a study of cytomegalovirus exposure and HLA in healthy donors. Data came from immunoSEQ multiplex PCR; TCRdb stores just in-frame clones and leaves some out. The repertoire consists of roughly 170,000 clones, with under 90% occurring once and the leading ten covering 4% to 6%. Sequenced material: PBMCs. The receptors were sampled from a man aged 18 to 29 in good health and CMV-seronegative. CDR3s include the opening cysteine and the closing phenylalanine or tryptophan. Clone size, where shown, is once, few, many, or a class for clones that have expanded.

>14|TRBV5-6|TRBJ2-7|-
CASSSPDQGYEQYF
>13|TRBV7-3|TRBJ2-5|-
CASSFQGQETQYF
>16|TRBV28|TRBJ2-2|-
CASSLLAGGGTGELFF
>13|TRBV30|TRBJ2-7|-
CAWRPRGLYEQYF
>14|TRBV9|TRBJ1-5|once
CASSETGSPQPQHF
>13|TRBV15|TRBJ2-3|few
CATSRVVADTQYF
>15|TRBV19|TRBJ1-5|-
CASSRTGGGDQPQHF
>14|TRBV28|TRBJ2-7|-
CASSQVDTAYEQYF
>11|TRBV11-3|TRBJ2-3|-
CASSSTRQQYF
>15|TRBV5-6|TRBJ1-1|once
CASSTVSTGRTEAFF
>17|TRBV5-1|TRBJ1-3|-
CASSLVGHAISGNTIYF
>14|TRBV4-1|TRBJ1-2|-
CASGTGPGIGGYTF
>15|TRBV7-3|TRBJ2-2|-
CASSRGQLNTGELFF
>11|TRBV27|TRBJ2-7|-
CASSSLGEQYF
>14|TRBV27|TRBJ1-6|-
CASASRGSTSPLHF
>14|TRBV5-1|TRBJ1-2|-
CASRPTGGDYGYTF
>14|TRBV7-2|TRBJ2-3|-
CASSPRVVTDTQYF
>15|TRBV28|TRBJ1-5|-
CASSPAARGNQPQHF
>12|TRBV4-1|TRBJ2-1|-
CASSQGGYEQFF
>15|TRBV7-9|TRBJ2-3|once
CASSPGTSGSDTQYF
>13|TRBV9|TRBJ2-4|-
CASSLSAKNIQYF
>12|TRBV5-1|TRBJ1-1|-
CASSFQGTEAFF
>17|TRBV7-2|TRBJ1-3|-
CASSLGAEGFSGNTIYF
>12|TRBV7-9|TRBJ1-4|-
CASSDRTVKLFF
>16|TRBV11-3|TRBJ2-3|-
CASSLGQGIVPDTQYF
>15|TRBV6-1|TRBJ2-6|many
CASSTGSAGANVLTF
>11|TRBV7-3|TRBJ1-1|-
CASSQGGEAFF
>17|TRBV15|TRBJ2-1|-
CATSREGGTGRNNEQFF
>15|TRBV9|TRBJ2-3|-
CASSVGAFELDTQYF
>14|TRBV10-3|TRBJ2-3|-
CAISDGGATDTQYF
>14|TRBV9|TRBJ1-6|-
CASSVGIGFSPLHF
>16|TRBV6-6|TRBJ1-5|-
CASSYKPGGSNQPQHF
>14|TRBV7-9|TRBJ1-5|few
CASSLGDSQRPQHF
>12|TRBV27|TRBJ2-7|-
CASSSLGQPEYF
>13|TRBV27|TRBJ2-2|-
CASGTGGIGELFF
>13|TRBV7-3|TRBJ2-1|-
CASSLMSHTEQFF
>13|TRBV5-1|TRBJ2-1|-
CASSLEIFREQFF
>15|TRBV7-3|TRBJ2-1|-
CASSIVPGSYNEQFF
>13|TRBV6-1|TRBJ2-7|-
CASSETGSYEQYF
>15|TRBV4-2|TRBJ1-1|-
CASSQDSRVNTEAFF
>14|TRBV4-3|TRBJ2-7|-
CASSQERTDYEQYF
>14|TRBV7-9|TRBJ1-1|-
CASSLDPVNTEAFF
>14|TRBV5-1|TRBJ2-5|-
CASSPPGLQETQYF
>16|TRBV6-5|TRBJ2-7|-
CASSSTNQGLRGEQYF
>14|TRBV19|TRBJ2-7|-
CASSIQRATYEQYF
>14|TRBV4-3|TRBJ2-2|once
CASSQMGGTGELFF
>15|TRBV15|TRBJ2-7|-
CATSRGQGGPYEQYF
>16|TRBV7-2|TRBJ2-1|-
CASSLEVGVVGNEQFF
>15|TRBV5-1|TRBJ1-1|few
CASRRGTVLNTEAFF
>13|TRBV19|TRBJ2-7|-
CASTSGAGYEQYF
>14|TRBV9|TRBJ1-5|-
CASSLTGDLQPQHF
>12|TRBV27|-|-
CASSRQGSEQYF
>15|TRBV5-8|TRBJ2-1|-
CASSRGLAYYNEQFF
>11|TRBV7-2|TRBJ2-7|-
CASSLETEQYF
>13|TRBV18|TRBJ1-2|-
CASSPGAGAGYTF
>15|TRBV4-2|TRBJ2-1|-
CASSQLAGSYNEQFF
>15|TRBV9|TRBJ2-1|-
CASSAGSISYNEQFF
>17|TRBV5-1|TRBJ2-3|-
CASSFVGAGSPTDTQYF
>15|TRBV4-1|TRBJ2-2|-
CASSQDRFGSGELFF